Shown below are 30 T cell receptor beta chains from a single sample sequenced in a study of control samples from healthy donors and cancer patients. Libraries were prepared by immunoSEQ multiplex PCR; TCRdb keeps only in-frame clonotypes and omits some of them. The data contain about 120,000 clones, roughly 84% of them seen just once; the ten biggest clones take up more than 6.5%. What was sequenced was blood. These receptor sequences come from a man aged 40-55 years in good health.

The chain joins TRBV12-3 or TRBV12-4 to TRBJ1-2; D unresolved. This CDR3 has 12 residues. Trimming pared 5 bases from V and 2 bases from J, leaving 6 bases between. The DNA of the CDR3 is TGTGCCAGCAGTGCACAGAACTATGGCTACACCTTC. Translating gives CASSAQNYGYTF.

This chain joins TRBV7-3 and TRBJ1-2, with 9 bases matching TRBD1. Per germline, CDR1 SGHTA and CDR2 FQGTGA. The ends lost 5 bases at V and 7 bases at J; junction bases unmatched: 2. The CDR3 covers 12 residues. The CDR3 DNA reads as TGTGCCAGCAGCCCGGACAGGGGTGGCTACACCTTC. Protein product: CASSPDRGGYTF.

This clone was counted a few times. The rearrangement joins TRBV27 to TRBJ1-5; 8 nucleotides agree with TRBD1. The germline V gene has CDR1 MNHEY and CDR2 SMNVEV (reference sequence). This CDR3 spans 14 amino acids. Trimming removed 2 bases from V and 7 bases from J; junction bases left unmatched: 4. This chain's CDR3 is CASSLDRGGQPQHF. The DNA of the CDR3 is TGTGCCAGCAGTTTAGACAGGGGCGGGCAGCCCCAGCATTTT.

This clone was seen only once. The chain is built from TRBV24-1 and TRBJ2-5; 11 bases agree with TRBD1. The germline V gene has CDR1 KGHDR and CDR2 SFDVKD. This CDR3 is 15 amino acids long. V was pared by 4 bases and J by 5 bases, with 5 bases of the junction left unmatched. CDR3 sequence: CATSESDRGRETQYF. The CDR3, as DNA: TGTGCCACCAGTGAGTCGGACAGGGGGCGGGAGACCCAGTACTTC.

The rearrangement links TRBV11-3 to TRBJ2-1; 8 bases align to TRBD2. Germline V lookup: CDR1 SGHNT, CDR2 YENEEA. The CDR3 spans 15 residues. V lost 1 base and J lost 7; bases outside the gene matches: 6. The CDR3 spells CASSLVRGALNEQFF. CDR3 DNA: TGTGCCAGCAGCTTAGTGCGGGGGGCACTGAATGAGCAGTTCTTC.

The chain joins TRBV5-1 to TRBJ1-1; D is perhaps TRBD1 (6 bases). The CDR3 spans 15 residues. V was clipped by 0 bases and J by 4 bases, with 13 bases between them. Germline CDR1 and CDR2: SGHRS and YFSETQ. In DNA, the CDR3 is TGCGCCAGCAGCTTGGACAGGGCCTTGGGCACTGAAGCTTTCTTT. Protein product: CASSLDRALGTEAFF.

The V call is TRBV11-1, the J call TRBJ2-1, with D tentatively TRBD2 (6 bases). The V gene lost 3 bases and the J gene lost 4 bases, with 10 bases spanning the gap. CDR1 and CDR2 from the germline V gene are SGHAT and FQDESV (reference sequence). The CDR3 is made up of 14 amino acids. The CDR3 is CASSFGTLYNEQFF. Written as DNA, the CDR3 is TGTGCCAGCAGCTTCGGGACTCTTTACAATGAGCAGTTCTTC.

CDR3 bases: TGCAGCGTTGAGGGGACAGGTAGGGGCACTGAAGCTTTCTTT. Amino acid sequence: CSVEGTGRGTEAFF. The gene calls are TRBV29-1 and TRBJ1-1; 8 positions agree with TRBD1. The CDR3 has 14 amino acids. Trimming at V came to 3 bases and at J to 4 bases, leaving 7 bases not matched to a gene. Looked up from germline, CDR1 is SQVTM and CDR2 is ANQGSEA.

Of note for this clone: At the DNA level, this CDR3 is encoded by other sequences in the same sample as well. The gene calls are TRBV24-1 and TRBJ1-2; the match to TRBD1 covers 7 bases. The germline CDR1 and CDR2 sequences are KGHDR and SFDVKD. CDR3 length equals 14 residues. The ends lost 3 bases at V and 4 bases at J; junction bases unmatched: 4. The CDR3 DNA is TGTGCCACCAGTGATCCCGGGACAGTCTATGGCTACACCTTC. This gives the protein CATSDPGTVYGYTF.

This chain links TRBV2 with TRBJ1-1; D unresolved. Germline CDR1 reads SNHLY; CDR2 reads FYNNEI. The V end lost 2 bases, the J end lost 1 base, and 5 bases lay between the germline ends. The CDR3 contains 13 residues. This chain's CDR3 is CASSEWGNTEAFF. The CDR3 nucleotides are TGTGCCAGCAGTGAATGGGGGAACACTGAAGCTTTCTTT. Full variable domain (rest looked up from reference TRBV2 and TRBJ1-1): EPEVTQTPSHQVTQMGQEVILRCVPISNHLYFYWYRQILGQKVEFLVSFYNNEISEKSEIFDDQFSVERPDGSNFTLKIRSTKLEDSAMYFCASSEWGNTEAFFGQGTRLTVV.

The rearrangement uses TRBV15 and TRBJ2-5; weak D call: TRBD2 (7 bases). The CDR3 has 17 residues. The V and J ends lost 0 bases and 1 base respectively, with 15 bases between them. Germline values: CDR1 LNHNV, CDR2 YYDKDF (reference sequence). CDR3 sequence: CATSRDLDGGPQETQYF. DNA of the CDR3: TGTGCCACCAGCAGAGATCTGGACGGGGGGCCCCAAGAGACCCAGTACTTC.

This clone appeared a single time. The chain employs TRBV5-6 and TRBJ1-1; 10 bases are a match to TRBD1. V was pared by 6 bases and J by 2 bases, with 10 bases of the junction left unmatched. The CDR3 loop spans 16 amino acids. Germline lookup yields CDR1 SGHDT and CDR2 YYEEEE. The CDR3 reads CASTKVGDRGNTEAFF. CDR3 nucleotides: TGTGCCAGCACCAAGGTTGGGGACAGGGGTAACACTGAAGCTTTCTTT.

The chain uses TRBV29-1 and TRBJ1-1; D unclear. V dropped 4 bases and J dropped 4 bases, with 7 bases sitting between them. The CDR3 is 11 amino acids. CDR1 and CDR2 from the germline V gene are SQVTM and ANQGSEA. The CDR3 DNA reads TGCAGCGTTGTGGTAGGCACTGAAGCTTTCTTT. It translates to CSVVVGTEAFF.

V gene TRBV5-1 combines with J gene TRBJ1-1; TRBD1 is a possible D gene (5 bases). The CDR3 totals 15 residues. Looked up from germline, CDR1 is SGHRS and CDR2 is YFSETQ. With 5 bases removed from V and 3 bases from J, the gap between germline ends came to 17 bases. CDR3 DNA: TGCGCCAGCAGTTTCAGGGACGGGGCATACACTGAAGCTTTCTTT. Translation: CASSFRDGAYTEAFF.

This sequence joins TRBV29-1 and TRBJ2-5; D not resolved. The V gene's germline CDR1 is SQVTM and CDR2 ANQGSEA. The CDR3 runs 13 residues. Trimming stripped 6 bases from V and 7 bases from J, with 18 bases between. CDR3 sequence reads: CSVVDGLIGTQYF. CDR3 nucleotide sequence: TGCAGCGTAGTCGACGGTCTTATAGGGACCCAGTACTTC. Full variable domain (rest looked up from reference TRBV29-1 and TRBJ2-5): SAVISQKPSRDICQRGTSLTIQCQVDSQVTMMFWYRQQPGQSLTLIATANQGSEATYESGFVIDKFPISRPNLTFSTLTVSNMSPEDSSIYLCSVVDGLIGTQYFGPGTRLLVL.

This clone was counted a few times. This chain connects TRBV7-2 to TRBJ2-7; maybe TRBD1 (5 bases). V gave up 1 base and J gave up 2 bases, with 6 bases separating them. The CDR3 has 13 amino acids. Looked up from germline, CDR1 is SGHTA and CDR2 is FQGNSA. CDR3 in amino acids: CASSLGTTYEQYF. The CDR3 DNA reads as TGTGCCAGCAGCTTAGGGACAACCTACGAGCAGTACTTC.

The rearrangement uses TRBV10-3 and TRBJ1-2, with D unresolved. This CDR3 region has 15 residues. Germline CDR1 ENHRY, CDR2 SYGVKD. With 2 bases removed from V and 7 bases from J, the gap between germline ends came to 17 bases. CDR3 in amino acids: CAISEPETGWGGYTF. The DNA for the CDR3 is TGTGCCATCAGTGAGCCCGAAACGGGTTGGGGTGGCTACACCTTC.

The rearrangement joins TRBV29-1 to TRBJ1-4, with D hard to call. The CDR3 totals 13 residues. Between the trimmed V and J ends, which lost 7 bases and 6 bases, there was a span of 15 bases. The germline CDR1 and CDR2 sequences are SQVTM and ANQGSEA. The chain's CDR3 is CSAREEVDEKLFF. The CDR3 DNA follows: TGCAGCGCCCGGGAGGAAGTTGATGAAAAACTGTTTTTT.

The gene calls are TRBV6-2 or TRBV6-3 and TRBJ1-5, with D perhaps matching TRBD1 (5 bases). Germline loops: CDR1 MNHEY, CDR2 SVGEGT. This CDR3 spans 13 amino acids. V shed 4 bases and J shed 5 bases, with 9 bases lying between them. CDR3: CASSFTGHQPQHF. CDR3 nucleotide sequence: TGTGCCAGCAGTTTTACAGGACATCAGCCCCAGCATTTT.

The V call is TRBV6-5, the J call TRBJ2-7, with a weak D call TRBD2 (7 bases). The V end was cut by 7 bases, the J end by 2 bases, with 15 bases between. Germline V CDR1 and CDR2: MNHEY, SVGAGI. The CDR3 is 14 amino acids. CDR3 in amino acids: CASTEGGGTYEQYF. CDR3 in DNA: TGTGCCAGCACCGAAGGGGGGGGAACCTACGAGCAGTACTTC.

This clone has only one observation. This sequence joins TRBV6-1 and TRBJ2-7; D may be TRBD2 (6 bases). V lost 4 bases, J lost 3 bases, and 19 bases lay in between. Germline loops: CDR1 MNHNS, CDR2 SASEGT. The CDR3 has 16 amino acids. This CDR3 is CASSGLMRGLLYEQYF. The CDR3 DNA follows: TGTGCCAGCAGTGGCCTTATGCGGGGTTTGCTCTACGAGCAGTACTTC.

The chain uses TRBV6-5 and TRBJ1-2; D unclear. Looked up from germline, CDR1 is MNHEY and CDR2 is SVGAGI. There are 15 residues in the CDR3. V gave up 5 bases and J gave up 4 bases, with 17 bases separating them. Here the CDR3 reads CASSTTDAPPYGYTF. The CDR3 nucleotides are TGTGCCAGCAGTACTACCGACGCGCCTCCCTATGGCTACACCTTC.

V gene TRBV6-5 combines with J gene TRBJ1-1; a possible D gene is TRBD1 (5 bases). Germline V lookup: CDR1 MNHEY, CDR2 SVGAGI. There are 14 residues in the CDR3. Trimming cost V 8 bases and J 3 bases, with 16 bases left between them. Here the CDR3 reads CASGLAGPYTEAFF. In nucleotides, the CDR3 is TGTGCCAGCGGGCTGGCAGGGCCCTACACTGAAGCTTTCTTT.

The chain is built from TRBV9 and TRBJ1-2; tentatively, D is TRBD1 (6 bases). Per germline, CDR1 SGDLS and CDR2 YYNGEE. The CDR3 has 13 residues. V lost 4 bases to trimming and J lost 4 bases, with 11 bases between them. The CDR3 region has the DNA TGTGCCAGCAGCACGAGAGGGGGCTATGGCTACACCTTC. Protein: CASSTRGGYGYTF.

This clone was observed a handful of times. The rearrangement links TRBV7-2 to TRBJ2-3; TRBD2 matches 9 bases. V was clipped by 7 bases and J by 2 bases; unmatched bases: 10. Germline V lookup: CDR1 SGHTA, CDR2 FQGNSA. The CDR3 has 16 residues. CDR3: CASTLVAGGNTDTQYF. The CDR3 DNA reads TGTGCCAGCACCCTCGTGGCGGGGGGGAACACAGATACGCAGTATTTT. The complete variable domain, with remaining parts taken from reference TRBV7-2 and TRBJ2-3, reads GAGVSQSPSNKVTEKGKDVELRCDPISGHTALYWYRQSLGQGLEFLIYFQGNSAPDKSGLPSDRFSAERTGGSVSTLTIQRTQQEDSAVYLCASTLVAGGNTDTQYFGPGTRLTVL.

The CDR3 loop is CASAGGINEKLFF. CDR3 sequence (DNA): TGTGCCAGTGCAGGGGGGATTAATGAAAAACTGTTTTTT. The gene calls are TRBV7-9 and TRBJ1-4; TRBD1 matches 7 bases. CDR1 and CDR2 (germline): SEHNR, FQNEAQ (reference sequence). The CDR3 runs 13 residues. The junction had 5 bases not matched to a gene; V was cut back by 9 bases and J by 4 bases.

This chain uses TRBV6-4 with TRBJ1-1; D remains unclear. The ends were cut back, 6 bases at V and 2 bases at J, with 10 bases in the middle. Germline values: CDR1 MRHNA, CDR2 SNTAGT. The CDR3 contains 13 residues. CDR3 in DNA: TGTGCCAGCAGGCGACAAGACAACACTGAAGCTTTCTTT. Translated: CASRRQDNTEAFF.

The chain combines TRBV9 with TRBJ1-2; D unclear. Deletions cut 0 bases from V and 4 bases from J, with 7 bases between. The CDR3 runs to 13 residues. Germline V CDR1 and CDR2: SGDLS, YYNGEE. The CDR3 here is CASSVEASYGYTF. The CDR3 DNA is TGTGCCAGCAGCGTAGAGGCCAGCTATGGCTACACCTTC.

The CDR3 DNA follows: TGTGCCAGCAGTGAATTGGAGGGGCAAGGCAATCAGCCCCAGCATTTT. Translation gives CASSELEGQGNQPQHF. The rearrangement uses TRBV6-1 and TRBJ1-5; possible D gene TRBD1, 5 bases. CDR1 and CDR2 (germline): MNHNS, SASEGT. The CDR3 is 16 residues long. V was trimmed by 2 bases and J by 2 bases, leaving 13 bases between them.

The chain combines TRBV24-1 with TRBJ2-7; a possible D gene is TRBD1 (6 bases). V lost 7 bases, J lost 2 bases, and 20 bases lay in between. Germline loops: CDR1 KGHDR, CDR2 SFDVKD. The CDR3 sequence is 16 residues long. The chain's CDR3 is CATSEGGRSQPYEQYF. CDR3 nucleotides: TGTGCCACCAGCGAAGGGGGACGGAGCCAACCCTACGAGCAGTACTTC.